A selection of T cell receptor beta chains follows, all from one sample in a study of shared clonotypes between healthy human individuals. This table comes from immunoSEQ multiplex PCR, and its TCRdb copy is limited to in-frame clones, with some not included. The sample lists 400,000 to 600,000 clones; about 80% were seen once. Source material: PBMCs. All receptors come from a woman aged 40 to 50 in good health. Some clones in this sample may be carry-over from other donors' samples. Each CDR3 is given with its conserved first and last residue. The order of the fields is clone size, D gene, J gene, V gene, CDR3 protein, CDR3 DNA. The D gene is left open where the match is weak. Only some rows state a clone size, as once, few, many or a class for expanded clones.

clone_size: NA
d_call: TRBD1
j_call: TRBJ1-5
v_call: TRBV2
cdr3_aa: CASRMDRGPNQPQHF
cdr3_nt: TGTGCCAGCAGGATGGACAGGGGTCCTAACCAGCCCCAGCATTTT

clone_size: NA
d_call: TRBD2
j_call: TRBJ2-1
v_call: TRBV5-6
cdr3_aa: CASSLGVSGSRRLFF
cdr3_nt: TGTGCCAGCAGCTTGGGGGTTAGCGGGAGTAGGCGGCTGTTCTTC

clone_size: few
d_call: NA
j_call: TRBJ1-2
v_call: TRBV29-1
cdr3_aa: CSVGQGNYGYTF
cdr3_nt: TGCAGCGTTGGGCAGGGCAACTATGGCTACACCTTC

clone_size: NA
d_call: TRBD1
j_call: TRBJ1-1
v_call: TRBV28
cdr3_aa: CASILLDREGTEAFF
cdr3_nt: TGTGCCAGCATCCTCTTGGACAGGGAGGGCACTGAAGCTTTCTTT

clone_size: NA
d_call: TRBD1
j_call: TRBJ2-7
v_call: TRBV19
cdr3_aa: CASTRTGSYEQYF
cdr3_nt: TGTGCCAGTACCAGGACAGGCTCCTACGAGCAGTACTTC

clone_size: NA
d_call: TRBD1
j_call: TRBJ1-3
v_call: TRBV7-2
cdr3_aa: CASSFPGQGAKGNTIYF
cdr3_nt: TGTGCCAGCAGCTTCCCGGGGCAGGGGGCAAAGGGAAACACCATATATTTT

clone_size: NA
d_call: NA
j_call: TRBJ2-3
v_call: TRBV14
cdr3_aa: CASSPRGARDTQYF
cdr3_nt: TGTGCCAGCAGCCCCAGGGGTGCAAGGGATACGCAGTATTTT

clone_size: NA
d_call: NA
j_call: TRBJ2-1
v_call: TRBV6-6
cdr3_aa: CASSYSLNEQFF
cdr3_nt: TGTGCCAGCAGTTACTCGCTTAATGAGCAGTTCTTC

clone_size: NA
d_call: NA
j_call: TRBJ1-1
v_call: TRBV7-8
cdr3_aa: CASSLRRNTEAFF
cdr3_nt: TGTGCCAGCAGCTTAAGGAGGAACACTGAAGCTTTCTTT

clone_size: NA
d_call: TRBD2
j_call: TRBJ2-2
v_call: TRBV7-9
cdr3_aa: CASSLLASGSRGELFF
cdr3_nt: TGTGCCAGCAGCTTGTTGGCTAGCGGGAGCCGCGGGGAGCTGTTTTTT

clone_size: NA
d_call: NA
j_call: TRBJ2-6
v_call: TRBV5-1
cdr3_aa: CASSYTFSGANVLTF
cdr3_nt: TGCGCCAGCAGCTATACCTTCTCTGGGGCCAACGTCCTGACTTTC

clone_size: NA
d_call: NA
j_call: TRBJ1-1
v_call: TRBV27
cdr3_aa: CASQLTENTEAFF
cdr3_nt: TGTGCCAGCCAATTAACAGAAAACACTGAAGCTTTCTTT

clone_size: NA
d_call: TRBD2
j_call: TRBJ2-1
v_call: TRBV9
cdr3_aa: CASSVGGLAGVRQFF
cdr3_nt: TGTGCCAGCAGCGTAGGAGGACTAGCGGGAGTGAGACAGTTCTTC

clone_size: NA
d_call: NA
j_call: TRBJ2-5
v_call: TRBV5-1
cdr3_aa: CASRLGQGYDPAGVFETQYF
cdr3_nt: TGCGCCAGCAGACTGGGACAGGGATACGATCCAGCGGGAGTCTTTGAGACCCAGTACTTC

clone_size: once
d_call: NA
j_call: TRBJ1-2
v_call: TRBV6-5
cdr3_aa: CASNSRTGQQYGYTF
cdr3_nt: TGTGCCAGCAATAGTAGAACGGGGCAGCAATATGGCTACACCTTC

clone_size: NA
d_call: NA
j_call: TRBJ2-2
v_call: TRBV10-3
cdr3_aa: CATRTANTGELFF
cdr3_nt: TGTGCCACCCGGACAGCGAACACCGGGGAGCTGTTTTTT

clone_size: NA
d_call: NA
j_call: TRBJ1-5
v_call: TRBV13
cdr3_aa: CASKEGRYSNQPQHF
cdr3_nt: TGTGCCAGCAAAGAGGGCCGATATAGCAATCAGCCCCAGCATTTT

clone_size: NA
d_call: NA
j_call: TRBJ1-2
v_call: TRBV29-1
cdr3_aa: CSVGADYGYTF
cdr3_nt: TGCAGCGTTGGAGCAGACTATGGCTACACCTTC

clone_size: few
d_call: NA
j_call: TRBJ2-1
v_call: TRBV11-2
cdr3_aa: CASSEWGVEQFF
cdr3_nt: TGTGCCAGCAGCGAATGGGGGGTTGAGCAGTTCTTC

clone_size: NA
d_call: NA
j_call: TRBJ2-7
v_call: TRBV4-1
cdr3_aa: CASSPYWAYEQYF
cdr3_nt: TGCGCCAGCAGCCCGTATTGGGCCTACGAGCAGTACTTC

clone_size: NA
d_call: TRBD1
j_call: TRBJ2-1
v_call: TRBV19
cdr3_aa: CASSLGQGAGWEQFF
cdr3_nt: TGTGCCAGTAGTTTGGGACAGGGGGCAGGTTGGGAGCAGTTCTTC

clone_size: NA
d_call: NA
j_call: TRBJ1-2
v_call: TRBV30
cdr3_aa: CAWIRGGSGYTF
cdr3_nt: TGTGCCTGGATCCGAGGGGGGTCTGGCTACACCTTC

clone_size: NA
d_call: NA
j_call: TRBJ1-2
v_call: TRBV5-4
cdr3_aa: CASSSTVRDGYTF
cdr3_nt: TGTGCCAGCAGCTCGACAGTCAGGGATGGCTACACCTTC

clone_size: NA
d_call: TRBD1
j_call: TRBJ1-4
v_call: TRBV2
cdr3_aa: CASSRDRGGDEKLFF
cdr3_nt: TGTGCCAGCAGTCGTGACAGGGGGGGAGATGAAAAACTGTTTTTT

clone_size: NA
d_call: TRBD2
j_call: TRBJ2-3
v_call: TRBV18
cdr3_aa: CASSRTSATSTDTQYF
cdr3_nt: TGTGCCAGCTCACGGACTAGCGCAACTAGCACAGATACGCAGTATTTT

clone_size: NA
d_call: NA
j_call: TRBJ2-1
v_call: TRBV7-3
cdr3_aa: CASSATQGNEQFF
cdr3_nt: TGTGCCAGCAGCGCCACCCAGGGCAATGAGCAGTTCTTC

clone_size: many
d_call: NA
j_call: TRBJ1-2
v_call: TRBV19
cdr3_aa: CASTTSLGYGYTF
cdr3_nt: TGTGCCAGTACCACGTCCCTTGGTTATGGCTACACCTTC

clone_size: few
d_call: NA
j_call: TRBJ2-1
v_call: TRBV4-2
cdr3_aa: CASSQESGLEQFF
cdr3_nt: TGTGCCAGCAGCCAAGAGTCCGGACTTGAGCAGTTCTTC

clone_size: NA
d_call: TRBD2
j_call: TRBJ2-5
v_call: TRBV5-1
cdr3_aa: CASSPGLAGGYQETQYF
cdr3_nt: TGCGCCAGCAGCCCGGGACTAGCGGGAGGGTACCAAGAGACCCAGTACTTC

clone_size: once
d_call: NA
j_call: TRBJ1-1
v_call: TRBV25-1
cdr3_aa: CASSEYRPGNTEAFF
cdr3_nt: TGTGCCAGCAGTGAATATAGACCCGGGAACACTGAAGCTTTCTTT

clone_size: NA
d_call: NA
j_call: TRBJ2-3
v_call: TRBV7-2
cdr3_aa: CASSLNFDTQYF
cdr3_nt: TGTGCCAGCAGCTTAAATTTTGATACGCAGTATTTT

clone_size: NA
d_call: NA
j_call: TRBJ2-7
v_call: TRBV7-9
cdr3_aa: CASSLRGLLVYF
cdr3_nt: TGTGCCAGCAGCTTAAGAGGCCTGCTGGTGTACTTC

clone_size: NA
d_call: NA
j_call: TRBJ2-5
v_call: TRBV28
cdr3_aa: CASSPPQGRETQYF
cdr3_nt: TGTGCCAGCAGTCCACCACAGGGTCGCGAGACCCAGTACTTC

clone_size: NA
d_call: NA
j_call: TRBJ2-7
v_call: TRBV28
cdr3_aa: CASSLTQTYEQYF
cdr3_nt: TGTGCCAGCAGTTTAACTCAAACCTACGAGCAGTACTTC

clone_size: NA
d_call: TRBD2
j_call: TRBJ2-1
v_call: TRBV5-1
cdr3_aa: CASSLDLAGDDEQFF
cdr3_nt: TGCGCCAGCAGCTTGGATCTAGCGGGAGACGATGAGCAGTTCTTC

clone_size: once
d_call: TRBD1
j_call: TRBJ1-5
v_call: TRBV28
cdr3_aa: CASSQGGYSNQPQHF
cdr3_nt: TGTGCCAGCAGTCAAGGGGGCTATAGCAATCAGCCCCAGCATTTT

clone_size: NA
d_call: TRBD2
j_call: TRBJ2-5
v_call: TRBV4-3
cdr3_aa: CASSQVPGGEPGETQYF
cdr3_nt: TGCGCCAGCAGCCAAGTGCCCGGGGGGGAGCCGGGAGAGACCCAGTACTTC

clone_size: NA
d_call: NA
j_call: TRBJ1-2
v_call: TRBV18
cdr3_aa: CASSQSENYGYTF
cdr3_nt: TGTGCCAGCTCTCAGAGCGAAAACTATGGCTACACCTTC

clone_size: NA
d_call: NA
j_call: TRBJ2-7
v_call: TRBV28
cdr3_aa: CASSVPLSSKTYEQYF
cdr3_nt: TGTGCCAGCAGTGTCCCTCTGAGCTCAAAGACCTACGAGCAGTACTTC

clone_size: NA
d_call: TRBD2
j_call: TRBJ2-2
v_call: TRBV7-2
cdr3_aa: CASSLVAGRAATGELFF
cdr3_nt: TGTGCCAGCAGCTTAGTTGCCGGGAGGGCCGCCACCGGGGAGCTGTTTTTT

clone_size: NA
d_call: TRBD2
j_call: TRBJ2-7
v_call: TRBV27
cdr3_aa: CASSSRARGLAFSYEQYF
cdr3_nt: TGTGCCAGCAGTTCACGGGCCCGTGGACTAGCGTTTTCCTACGAGCAGTACTTC

clone_size: NA
d_call: NA
j_call: TRBJ2-2
v_call: TRBV12-5
cdr3_aa: CASGPYREPPIDTGELFF
cdr3_nt: TGTGCTAGTGGTCCCTACAGGGAGCCCCCCATCGACACCGGGGAGCTGTTTTTT